This T cell receptor (beta chain) was retrieved from a study of T cell repertoires in cytomegalovirus infection. The overall study: From public TCR beta signatures came an indication of both CMV infection and matching HLA type.

Study-level findings and limits: Public TCR beta family frequency separated CMV-and-HLA carriers, including in an independent cohort. CMV-specific HLA-C-restricted TCR beta clonotypes dominated the ex vivo response.

About this clonotype: Antigen: not known.

TCRdb fed the reads into MiXCR, producing one record per CDR3 protein. The repertoire holds around 710,000 distinct CDR3 sequences, with just under 30% as singletons. The CDR3 contains 21 residues. After removal of 2 bases from V and 0 bases from J, the junction contained 17 bases not matched to a gene. From germline, CDR1 is SEHNR and CDR2 FQNEAQ (reference sequence). The V call is TRBV7-9, the J call TRBJ2-2; 8 bases line up with TRBD1. The sequencing here drew on cultured CD8+ T cells from PBMCs, taken from culture after CMV antigen stimulation. The clonotype originates from a human donor in good health (CMV status not recorded). Some clones in this sample may be carry-over from other donors' samples. The CDR3 loop reads CASSLPAILPEGQANTGELFF. As DNA, the CDR3 is TGTGCCAGCAGCTTACCGGCCATCTTACCGGAGGGACAGGCGAACACCGGGGAGCTGTTTTTT. Based on the CDR3 plus reference TRBV7-9 and TRBJ2-2, the full variable domain is DTGVSQNPRHKITKRGQNVTFRCDPISEHNRLYWYRQTLGQGPEFLTYFQNEAQLEKSRLLSDRFSAERPKGSFSTLEIQRTEQGDSAMYLCASSLPAILPEGQANTGELFFGEGSRLTVL.